Listed here are 27 T cell receptor beta chains from one sample, sequenced in a study of blood T cells in healthy people across ages. The use of a sample-barcoded 5' primer and a J-beta primer mix characterized a second PCR of roughly 7 to 12 cycles. Each CDR3 protein gets one entry after TCRdb re-called the 5' RACE reads with MiXCR. Counted here are 730,000 or so distinct CDR3 sequences, roughly 43% occurring once; the ten biggest clones make up 25% to 30%. Sequenced material: blood. The receptors come from a man at least 80 years old in good health.

This clonotype appeared many times. The rearrangement uses TRBV4-3 and TRBJ2-1; a weak D match, TRBD1 (6 bases). Per germline, CDR1 LGHNA and CDR2 YSLEER. This CDR3 has 16 amino acids. The V gene lost 1 base and the J gene lost 6 bases, with 16 bases spanning the gap. The CDR3 here is CASSQGGTRLFNEQFF. DNA of the CDR3: TGCGCCAGCAGCCAAGGAGGGACAAGGTTATTCAATGAGCAGTTCTTC.

About this clonotype: The junction does not match germline at one end; this may be a read error. The rearrangement links TRBV6-5 to TRBJ2-3; 9 bases agree with TRBD2. From germline, CDR1 is MNHEY and CDR2 SVGAGI. The CDR3 spans 16 residues. The CDR3 loop is CASSRFGGTSTETQYF. Written as DNA, the CDR3 is TGTGCCAGCAGTAGATTCGGCGGGACTAGCACAGAGACGCAGTATTTT.

This chain joins TRBV20-1 and TRBJ2-3, with 9 positions matching TRBD2. With 3 bases clipped from V and 6 bases from J, the junction kept 13 bases outside the gene matches. Germline loops: CDR1 DFQATT, CDR2 SNEGSKA (reference sequence). This CDR3 contains 16 residues. CDR3 coding DNA: TGCAGTGCTAGTTCCCCAATAGCGGGAGAGTCGGATACGCAGTATTTT. This gives the protein CSASSPIAGESDTQYF.

The V gene is TRBV20-1, the J gene TRBJ1-4; D is ambiguous. Germline CDR1 is DFQATT and CDR2 is SNEGSKA (reference sequence). This CDR3 has 15 residues. V lost 2 bases and J 0 bases, leaving 10 bases between the germline ends. The CDR3 here is CSARTFKATNEKLFF. The CDR3 DNA reads TGCAGTGCTAGAACCTTCAAGGCAACTAATGAAAAACTGTTTTTT.

This clonotype was detected many times. The J gene is TRBJ2-7, the V gene TRBV7-6, with TRBD2 identical over 12 bases. The length of the CDR3 is 16 residues. The V gene end was trimmed by 4 bases and the J gene end by 0 bases; junction bases not matched to a gene: 4. CDR1 and CDR2 from the germline V gene are SGHVS and FNYEAQ. CDR3 sequence (DNA): TGTGCCAGCAGCTCTCAGACTAGCGGGGGCTCCTACGAGCAGTACTTC. It is translated as CASSSQTSGGSYEQYF.

V gene TRBV10-3 combines with J gene TRBJ2-3; 12 bases fit TRBD2. Germline lookup yields CDR1 ENHRY and CDR2 SYGVKD. V lost 5 bases and J lost 2; bases outside the gene matches: 8. This CDR3 is built from 17 residues. The CDR3 DNA follows: TGTGCCATCAGTTCCCTCTCTAGCGGGGGGGCCACAGATACGCAGTATTTT. Protein: CAISSLSSGGATDTQYF.

As concerns this clonotype: The junction shows a germline mismatch at one end, possibly a read error. This sequence joins TRBV7-7 and TRBJ2-1, with D possibly matching TRBD2 (5 bases). Germline assignment: CDR1 SSHAT and CDR2 FNYEAQ (reference sequence). This CDR3 spans 15 amino acids. The CDR3 sequence: CASSHGAVRSNEQFF. The CDR3 DNA reads TGTGCTAGCAGCCATGGAGCGGTTAGATCCAATGAGCAGTTCTTC.

This clonotype was counted a few times. This chain uses TRBV11-2 with TRBJ2-3; no clear D gene. From germline, CDR1 is SGHAT and CDR2 FQNNGV. Trimming shortened V by 1 base and J by 5 bases, and 10 bases separated the two germline ends. CDR3 length: 14 residues. In nucleotides, the CDR3 is TGTGCCAGCAGCTTAGTAGCAGGTGGAGATACGCAGTATTTT. Translated: CASSLVAGGDTQYF.

V gene TRBV3-1 combines with J gene TRBJ2-7, with D hard to call. Germline lookup yields CDR1 LGHDT and CDR2 YNNKEL (reference sequence). The CDR3 extends over 11 amino acids. The V end was cut by 7 bases, the J end by 5 bases, with 9 bases between. The CDR3 loop reads CASTLGHEQYF. For the CDR3, the DNA is TGTGCCAGCACCCTAGGGCACGAGCAGTACTTC.

Here the CDR3 DNA reads TGCGCCAGCAGCTTGGTTCAGGGCTTCACCGGGGAGCTGTTTTTT. Protein sequence: CASSLVQGFTGELFF. This rearrangement joins TRBV5-1 to TRBJ2-2, with TRBD1 as a possible D gene (5 bases). Germline CDR1 SGHRS, CDR2 YFSETQ. The CDR3 runs 15 residues. V shed 0 bases and J shed 4 bases, with 10 bases lying between them.

The table lists this clonotype with a few counts. V usage is TRBV2 and J usage is TRBJ1-2, with TRBD1 as a possible D gene (6 bases). CDR3 size: 13 residues. Between the trimmed V and J ends, which lost 5 bases and 3 bases, there was a span of 10 bases. Germline CDR1 is SNHLY and CDR2 is FYNNEI. The CDR3: CASSTGSDYGYTF. The CDR3 coding sequence is TGTGCCAGCAGTACAGGGTCCGACTATGGCTACACCTTC. Using reference TRBV2 and TRBJ1-2 for the parts outside the CDR3, the full variable domain is EPEVTQTPSHQVTQMGQEVILRCVPISNHLYFYWYRQILGQKVEFLVSFYNNEISEKSEIFDDQFSVERPDGSNFTLKIRSTKLEDSAMYFCASSTGSDYGYTFGSGTRLTVV.

This clonotype appeared a single time. This could be a read error, since a much larger clone is one nucleotide away. The genes are TRBV5-1 and TRBJ2-7; D is tentatively TRBD1 or TRBD2 (6 bases each). V lost 4 bases and J lost 6, with 17 bases in between. The germline CDR1 and CDR2 sequences are SGHRS and YFSETQ. The CDR3 totals 14 residues. CDR3 protein: CASSVPGEAREQYF. The CDR3 bases are TGCGCCAGCAGCGTGCCAGGGGAGGCACGCGAGCAGTACTTC.

This clonotype has a handful of counts. The chain is built from TRBV6-2 or TRBV6-3 and TRBJ2-7; D gene uncertain. CDR3 length: 12 residues. Trimming pared 2 bases from V and 5 bases from J, leaving 7 bases between. The germline V gene has CDR1 MNHEY and CDR2 SVGEGT. This CDR3 reads CASSYNRHEQYF. The CDR3 DNA reads TGTGCCAGCAGTTACAATCGTCACGAGCAGTACTTC.

A single count supports this clonotype. A read error may produce the germline difference seen at one junction end. The CDR3 is CASREVGVRYEQYF. The CDR3 nucleotides are TGTGCCAGCAGGGAAGTGGGGGTCAGGTACGAGCAGTACTTC. The chain uses TRBV2 and TRBJ2-7; TRBD1 or TRBD2 may be the D gene (5 bases each). Germline values: CDR1 SNHLY, CDR2 FYNNEI. The CDR3 totals 14 residues.

In its sample, this clonotype was seen a few times. The chain recombines TRBV9 with TRBJ2-7; 8 bases are shared with TRBD1. Germline CDR1 reads SGDLS; CDR2 reads YYNGEE. V lost 3 bases and J lost 2; bases outside the gene matches: 7. The CDR3 has 15 amino acids. This CDR3 is CASSGRQGPTYEQYF. The DNA of the CDR3 is TGTGCCAGCAGCGGTCGACAGGGGCCTACCTACGAGCAGTACTTC.

As to this clonotype: Sequence at one end of the junction differs from germline and may be a read error. The rearrangement links TRBV5-1 to TRBJ2-7; a weak D match, TRBD2 (6 bases). The DNA end lines up better with TRBJ2-5; the J call may be wrong. CDR1 is SGHRS and CDR2 is YFSETQ in the germline V gene. The CDR3 is made up of 17 amino acids. The CDR3 DNA sequence: TGCGCCAGCAGCACCGGGCCGACTAGGGGTATTCAAGGGACCCAGTACTTC. It encodes CASSTGPTRGIQGTQYF.

The chain is built from TRBV24-1 and TRBJ2-7; possibly TRBD2 for D (6 bases). Near its end, the DNA agrees better with TRBJ2-5, so the J call may be wrong. The CDR3 loop spans 14 amino acids. Germline V gives CDR1 KGHDR, CDR2 SFDVKD. CDR3 in amino acids: CATSEEGSRETQYF. CDR3 coding DNA: TGTGCCACCAGTGAGGAGGGGAGTAGGGAGACCCAGTACTTC.

Comment on this clonotype: Compared with germline, one end of the junction differs, possibly owing to a read error. J is TRBJ1-2 and V is TRBV15, with no clear D. The CDR3 totals 13 residues. Germline loops: CDR1 LNHNV, CDR2 YYDKDF (reference sequence). CDR3 DNA: TGTGCCATCAGCAGAGCTCTTGGGGATGGCTACACCTTC. This sequence encodes CAISRALGDGYTF.

CDR3 bases: TGTGCCAGCAGCCTGGGGACAGGGCTGTTCTTC. Residues: CASSLGTGLFF. The J gene is TRBJ2-1, the V gene TRBV5-5; 9 bases fit TRBD1. Losses at the gene ends were 4 bases for V and 15 bases for J; bases not matched to a gene: 5. In germline, CDR1 is SGHKS, CDR2 YYEKEE (reference sequence). The CDR3 sequence is 11 residues long.

The rearrangement uses TRBV3-1 and TRBJ2-5; 9 bases match TRBD1. Germline loops: CDR1 LGHDT, CDR2 YNNKEL (reference sequence). The trim removed 2 bases at V and 11 bases at J, leaving 9 bases unmatched. CDR3 length: 14 residues. DNA of the CDR3: TGTGCCAGCAGCCAAACAGGGGGCTACAATGAGCAGTACTTC. Its protein is CASSQTGGYNEQYF.

Concerning this clonotype itself: Relative to the germline gene, one junction end is altered; a read error may explain this. V and J are TRBV19 and TRBJ2-6; D perhaps matches TRBD1 (5 bases). This CDR3 region has 14 residues. Looked up from germline, CDR1 is LNHDA and CDR2 is SQIVND (reference sequence). CDR3 in amino acids: CASSMTSGANILTF. DNA of the CDR3: TGTGCCAGTAGTATGACTTCTGGGGCCAACATCCTGACTTTC.

The CDR3 spells CASSTRTSGYQETQYF. For the CDR3, the DNA is TGTGCCAGCAGCACCCGGACTAGCGGCTACCAAGAGACCCAGTACTTC. The rearrangement links TRBV6-5 to TRBJ2-5; 10 bases are a match to TRBD2. This CDR3 spans 16 amino acids. V trimming: 6 bases; J trimming: 0 bases; junction bases outside the gene matches: 7. Germline loops: CDR1 MNHEY, CDR2 SVGAGI.

The CDR3 loop reads CASSFSPESTDTQYF. CDR3 bases: TGTGCCAGCAGTTTCTCGCCCGAAAGCACAGATACGCAGTATTTT. The chain recombines TRBV28 with TRBJ2-3; no clear D. CDR1 and CDR2 (germline): MDHEN, SYDVKM. The CDR3 has 15 residues. Trimming took off 3 bases at V and 0 bases at J, with 10 bases between the two ends.

The chain couples TRBV7-2 to TRBJ2-2; TRBD2 might be the D (5 bases). This CDR3 spans 15 amino acids. Germline CDR1 and CDR2: SGHTA and FQGNSA. Trimming left V 5 bases short and J 9 bases short, with 19 bases between. CDR3 bases: TGTGCCAGCAGCCCAGGCGGGCCTGGTAGGAGGGAGCTGTTTTTT. Protein sequence: CASSPGGPGRRELFF. Drawing the rest from reference TRBV7-2 and TRBJ2-2, the complete variable domain is GAGVSQSPSNKVTEKGKDVELRCDPISGHTALYWYRQSLGQGLEFLIYFQGNSAPDKSGLPSDRFSAERTGGSVSTLTIQRTQQEDSAVYLCASSPGGPGRRELFFGEGSRLTVL.

This clonotype was found a few times. The rearrangement joins TRBV12-3 or TRBV12-4 to TRBJ2-5, with D maybe TRBD2 (5 bases). The V end was cut by 8 bases, the J end by 6 bases, with 10 bases between. The CDR3 runs to 11 residues. Written as DNA, the CDR3 is TGTGCCAGCGGACTCGCGAAGACCCAGTACTTC. It is translated as CASGLAKTQYF.

This clonotype appeared a few times. The genes are TRBV11-2 and TRBJ2-5, with a weak D call TRBD2 (5 bases). This CDR3 is built from 13 residues. V lost 0 bases and J lost 5, with 7 bases in between. Germline V gives CDR1 SGHAT, CDR2 FQNNGV. DNA for the CDR3: TGTGCCAGCAGCTTAGAAGCGGTTGAGACCCAGTACTTC. This gives the protein CASSLEAVETQYF. The full variable domain, completed using reference TRBV11-2 and TRBJ2-5, is EAGVAQSPRYKIIEKRQSVAFWCNPISGHATLYWYQQILGQGPKLLIQFQNNGVVDDSQLPKDRFSAERLKGVDSTLKIQPAKLEDSAVYLCASSLEAVETQYFGPGTRLLVL.

The V and J genes are TRBV28 and TRBJ2-3, with no clear D. The CDR3 is 12 amino acids. V gave up 6 bases and J gave up 6 bases, with 10 bases separating them. The V gene's germline CDR1 is MDHEN and CDR2 SYDVKM. The CDR3 DNA reads as TGTGCCAGCAGGAAACACCCGGATACGCAGTATTTT. The encoded protein is CASRKHPDTQYF. The full variable domain, its missing parts supplied by reference TRBV28 and TRBJ2-3, is DVKVTQSSRYLVKRTGEKVFLECVQDMDHENMFWYRQDPGLGLRLIYFSYDVKMKEKGDIPEGYSVSREKKERFSLILESASTNQTSMYLCASRKHPDTQYFGPGTRLTVL.